This entry features one TCR beta chain sequence. Original processing methods: For nucleated cells, counts were estimated from reference gene primer amplification. Data came from immunoSEQ multiplex PCR; TCRdb stores just in-frame clones and leaves some out. V and J calls plus clone size are reproduced from that table; the DNA served to infer D and trimming. This table holds about 75,000 clones, about nine tenths found once. This sample is part of a study of blood T cell repertoires in COVID-19. Looking at the study overall: Nucleic acid was either cDNA or gDNA, and it came from T cells, B-cell-depleted T cells, or PBMCs.

Germline lookup yields CDR1 SGHKS and CDR2 YYEKEE (reference sequence). Trimming took 0 bases from V and 8 from J, leaving 14 bases between them. CDR3 size: 15 residues. The origin of this receptor is a human donor in a cohort sampled during active COVID-19. Sequencing input: peripheral blood. The chain is built from TRBV5-5 and TRBJ1-4; no clear D. The CDR3 DNA reads as TGTGCCAGCAGCTTGGCTGGAAGTACGGAGGAAAAACTGTTTTTT. Translated, it gives CASSLAGSTEEKLFF.